These 18 T cell receptor beta chains were all obtained from the same sample, sequenced in a study of T cells in Graves' hyperthyroidism and ophthalmopathy (dated by TCRdb to 2018 to 2020). Receptor libraries were prepared by multiplex PCR. For sequencing, an Illumina HiSeq 2000 was employed. The TCR beta CDR3 regions were amplified from the RNA transcripts. For the first round of RT-PCR on the TCR CDR3, the HTBI primer set was used together with the Qiagen OneStep RT-PCR kit. The public reads were quality trimmed at Q25 with fastp and then assembled into clones with MiXCR by TCRdb, keeping productive beta chains. Each CDR3 protein gets just one entry, which takes the most common genes and DNA from the rows behind it. The sample table records 600,000 to 850,000 distinct CDR3 sequences; around 20% of these occur just once. The ten largest clones add up to 16% of the sample. The sample comprised blood. These receptors all stem from a woman between 45 and 65 years old with Graves' hyperthyroidism that later progressed to Graves' ophthalmopathy.

The V and J genes are TRBV29-1 and TRBJ1-1, with D perhaps TRBD1 (5 bases). Germline values: CDR1 SQVTM, CDR2 ANQGSEA. This CDR3 comprises 13 residues. Trimming cost V 4 bases and J 0 bases, with 9 bases left between them. The CDR3 spells CSVGGYMNTEAFF. Here the CDR3 DNA reads TGCAGCGTTGGGGGGTACATGAACACTGAAGCTTTCTTT.

The V call is TRBV5-1, the J call TRBJ2-5; 12 nucleotides agree with TRBD1. V lost 4 bases and J lost 5; bases outside the gene matches: 6. Per germline, CDR1 SGHRS and CDR2 YFSETQ. There are 15 residues in the CDR3. The CDR3 DNA sequence: TGCGCCAGCAGCCCCGGGACAGGGGGCTGGGAGACCCAGTACTTC. As protein: CASSPGTGGWETQYF. Combining the CDR3 with reference TRBV5-1 and TRBJ2-5 gives the whole variable domain KAGVTQTPRYLIKTRGQQVTLSCSPISGHRSVSWYQQTPGQGLQFLFEYFSETQRNKGNFPGRFSGRQFSNSRSEMNVSTLELGDSALYLCASSPGTGGWETQYFGPGTRLLVL.

This chain uses TRBV4-2 with TRBJ1-2; D call uncertain. Trimming removed 1 base at V and 0 bases at J, with 9 bases between. Germline lookup yields CDR1 LGHNA and CDR2 YNFKEQ. CDR3 length equals 15 residues. The CDR3 region has the DNA TGTGCCAGCAGCCAAGTTGAAGGATCTAACTATGGCTACACCTTC. Residues: CASSQVEGSNYGYTF.

This clonotype was seen more than once but under ten times. This rearrangement joins TRBV6-1 to TRBJ1-2, with D hard to call. CDR3 length: 15 amino acids. The V gene lost 6 bases and the J gene lost 2 bases, with 16 bases spanning the gap. Germline V gene sequence: CDR1 MNHNS, CDR2 SASEGT. This CDR3 reads CASRPAADKNYGYTF. The CDR3 nucleotides read TGTGCCAGCAGACCCGCCGCGGATAAGAACTATGGCTACACCTTC.

V and J are TRBV7-3 and TRBJ1-2, with 10 bases identical to TRBD1. Germline values: CDR1 SGHTA, CDR2 FQGTGA. V shed 3 bases, J shed 8 bases, and the junction held 3 bases outside the gene matches. The CDR3 sequence is 13 residues long. CDR3 residues: CASSLTGGWGYTF. CDR3 DNA sequence: TGTGCCAGCAGCTTGACAGGGGGCTGGGGCTACACCTTC.

CDR3 in amino acids: CASDPGYNEQFF. CDR3 bases: TGTGCCAGCGATCCGGGTTACAATGAGCAGTTCTTC. The chain has TRBV6-1 and TRBJ2-1; D gene uncertain. Germline V CDR1 and CDR2: MNHNS, SASEGT. The V end was cut by 8 bases, the J end by 4 bases, with 9 bases between. The CDR3 contains 12 residues.

This clonotype was counted only a few times. The chain has TRBV27 and TRBJ2-3; 10 bases match TRBD1. The germline V gene has CDR1 MNHEY and CDR2 SMNVEV (reference sequence). The CDR3 covers 14 residues. Losses at the gene ends were 6 bases for V and 4 bases for J; bases not matched to a gene: 4. The CDR3 loop reads CASRGTGAADTQYF. The CDR3 DNA sequence: TGTGCCAGCAGGGGGACAGGGGCCGCAGATACGCAGTATTTT.

The chain combines TRBV3-1 with TRBJ2-5; 12 nucleotides match TRBD2. The trim removed 3 bases at V and 5 bases at J, leaving 13 bases unmatched. This CDR3 is built from 18 residues. Per germline, CDR1 LGHDT and CDR2 YNNKEL (reference sequence). The CDR3 bases are TGTGCCAGCAGCCACCTACGCTCGACTAGCGGGGGAGCGGAGACCCAGTACTTC. Its protein product is CASSHLRSTSGGAETQYF.

In its sample, this clonotype was seen many times. The CDR3 reads CASSRSRETGNTIYF. As DNA, the CDR3 is TGTGCCAGCAGTCGATCCAGGGAGACTGGAAACACCATATATTTT. This chain uses TRBV2 with TRBJ1-3; perhaps TRBD1 as D (5 bases). The CDR3 consists of 15 residues. V lost 5 bases and J lost 2, with 13 bases in between. Per the germline V gene, CDR1 is SNHLY and CDR2 is FYNNEI.

The CDR3 region is CASSPSAGASGYTF. The DNA of the CDR3 is TGTGCCAGCAGTCCCTCGGCGGGGGCGTCTGGCTACACCTTC. The genes are TRBV12-3 or TRBV12-4 and TRBJ1-2; D may be TRBD1 (6 bases). Trimming took off 5 bases at V and 7 bases at J, with 17 bases between the two ends. There are 14 residues in the CDR3.

This clonotype was counted ten times or more. V is TRBV2 and J is TRBJ2-2; 14 positions agree with TRBD2. The V gene's germline CDR1 is SNHLY and CDR2 FYNNEI. V shed 6 bases and J 1 base; nucleotides not matched to a gene: 1. The CDR3 has 16 residues. DNA of the CDR3: TGTGCCAGCAGCGGACTAGCGGGGGGGAACACCGGGGAGCTGTTTTTT. Translated: CASSGLAGGNTGELFF.

This clonotype appeared a few times. CDR3 sequence reads: CASSWTGGEGGYTF. The CDR3 DNA reads TGTGCCAGCAGCTGGACAGGGGGCGAGGGTGGCTACACCTTC. The rearrangement uses TRBV7-9 and TRBJ1-2, with 11 nucleotides matching TRBD1. The trim removed 4 bases at V and 7 bases at J, leaving 5 bases unmatched. The CDR3 loop spans 14 amino acids. Germline assignment: CDR1 SEHNR and CDR2 FQNEAQ (reference sequence).

Remarks on this clonotype: No DNA is shown, since the ends of the CDR3 on it are uncertain; the CDR3 is the one TCRdb lists. This sequence joins TRBV29-1 and TRBJ1-2; TRBD1 is the table's D call, not checked against the DNA. Germline-derived CDR1 and CDR2 are SQVTM and ANQGSEA. The CDR3 spans 14 residues, counting both ends. The CDR3 sequence: CSGSGAETNYGCTF.

The rearrangement links TRBV27 to TRBJ1-2; tentatively, D is TRBD1 (6 bases). From germline, CDR1 is MNHEY and CDR2 SMNVEV (reference sequence). This CDR3 spans 14 amino acids. V lost 4 bases to trimming and J lost 6 bases, with 15 bases between them. The CDR3 bases are TGTGCCAGCAGTTCAATCACAGGGAGGGATGGCTACACCTTC. It is translated as CASSSITGRDGYTF.

Many counts were recorded for this clonotype. The chain carries TRBV3-1 and TRBJ1-2, with 9 positions matching TRBD1. The CDR3 is 13 amino acids. V shed 4 bases, J shed 8 bases, and the junction held 5 bases outside the gene matches. Germline CDR1 is LGHDT and CDR2 is YNNKEL (reference sequence). The CDR3 DNA is TGTGCCAGCAGCCTTGGGACAGGGTTCGGCTACACCTTC. Translation: CASSLGTGFGYTF. The full variable domain, with the rest looked up from reference TRBV3-1 and TRBJ1-2, is DTAVSQTPKYLVTQMGNDKSIKCEQNLGHDTMYWYKQDSKKFLKIMFSYNNKELIINETVPNRFSPKSPDKAHLNLHINSLELGDSAVYFCASSLGTGFGYTFGSGTRLTVV.

This clonotype was detected a few times. The J gene is TRBJ2-3, the V gene TRBV2; the D gene is possibly TRBD2 (7 bases). Trimming removed 4 bases at V and 2 bases at J, with 13 bases between. Germline V gene lookup returns CDR1 SNHLY and CDR2 FYNNEI. CDR3 length: 15 residues. The CDR3 coding sequence is TGTGCCAGCAGTGCCGAGCGGGACATCACAGATACGCAGTATTTT. Protein product: CASSAERDITDTQYF.

This clonotype was counted a few times. V and J are TRBV7-9 and TRBJ2-1; no definite D call. The V end was cut by 1 base, the J end by 9 bases, with 10 bases between. The CDR3 spans 13 residues. Per germline, CDR1 SEHNR and CDR2 FQNEAQ (reference sequence). Written as DNA, the CDR3 is TGTGCCAGCAGCTTAGATATGGGTAGTGAGCAGTTCTTC. Translation gives CASSLDMGSEQFF.

The V gene is TRBV20-1, the J gene TRBJ1-6; TRBD1 matches at 8 bases. CDR1 and CDR2 (germline): DFQATT, SNEGSKA (reference sequence). V was clipped by 3 bases and J by 4 bases; unmatched bases: 8. The CDR3 runs 16 residues. CDR3: CSARGQAPFYNSPLHF. The CDR3 DNA follows: TGCAGTGCTAGGGGACAGGCCCCCTTTTATAATTCACCCCTCCACTTT.